This T cell receptor (beta chain) is from a study of cytomegalovirus exposure and HLA in healthy donors. Points on this clone: What it binds is unknown.

It was with 60 Vbeta and 13 Jbeta primers that the PCR ran. Repertoires were generated with immunoSEQ multiplex PCR, while TCRdb's copy carries only in-frame clones and drops some. The profile shows tens of thousands of clones, 65% to 70% of them singletons. Germline values: CDR1 SGHDT, CDR2 YYEEEE. V shed 4 bases, J shed 5 bases, and the junction held 11 bases outside the gene matches. CDR3 length: 16 residues. Notes on the study in general: Most subjects' HLA-A and HLA-B alleles were reportedly predicted from TCR beta sequences.

This receptor was identified in a man between 35 and 55 years old in good health and CMV-seropositive. This chain uses TRBV5-6 with TRBJ1-1; 10 bases align to TRBD1. Sequenced: PBMCs. The CDR3 nucleotides read TGTGCCAGCAGCCTACTTCAGGACAGGGGGGGAACTGAAGCTTTCTTT. It specifies CASSLLQDRGGTEAFF.